Included here is one T cell receptor beta chain sequence, with context. The antigen it binds to is not known. No base-level quality is on record; no much larger clone is a single base apart. The data stem from a study of T cell repertoires in cytomegalovirus infection (dated by TCRdb to about 2019). Concerning the study at large: Because public TCR beta signatures pointed to carriage of CMV infection together with the matching HLA type, the HLA type of each donor mattered for the analysis. Study-wide findings and limitations: Cumulative frequency of public TCR beta family members discriminated carriers of CMV infection plus the relevant HLA type in this cohort and an independent approximately 370-donor cohort. In the ex vivo response, HLA-C-restricted CMV-specific TCR beta clonotypes were dominant, and in two of eight donors the single most frequent clonotype came from this HLA-C-restricted group.

The junction carries 15 bases between V and J, which are trimmed by 5 bases and 4 bases respectively. The CDR3 numbers 15 residues from cysteine through phenylalanine. The read is trimmed to its CDR3 DNA, 45 bases read in frame from base 1. Per the germline V gene (reference sequence), MNHEY is the CDR1 and SMNVEV is the CDR2. This sample was sequenced with an Illumina HiSeq 1500. TCRdb applied fastp at Q25 and MiXCR to the public reads, then kept only in-frame beta chains. Here each entry gathers all rows of one CDR3 protein and keeps the most common genes and DNA. The sample profile shows around 740,000 distinct CDR3 sequences; 35% of them were found once. The ten most abundant clones make up around 2.6% of the sample.

The specimen sequenced was PBMCs. The rearrangement joined TRBV27 to TRBJ1-5, and possibly TRBD1, on 5 matching bases. This TCR derives from a human donor in good health (CMV status not recorded). Some clones in this sample may be carry-over from other donors' samples. The CDR3 region has the sequence CASSPRDGVNQPQHF. In nucleotides, the sequence is TGTGCCAGCAGTCCTAGGGACGGGGTAAATCAGCCCCAGCATTTT.